This TCR beta chain was identified during a study of Tregs in tolerant kidney transplant recipients. Some clones are missing from TCRdb's copy, which holds only in-frame ones; the method was immunoSEQ multiplex PCR. The table records 65,000 or so clones, around 87% of them present only once. The CDR3 contains 14 residues. Trimming stripped 8 bases from V and 6 bases from J, with 17 bases between. Germline loops: CDR1 MNHNY, CDR2 SVGAGI (reference sequence). Details on this clone: Its cognate antigen is unknown.

Overall study results and limits: For some patients, primers changed over time, blocking nucleotide-level comparison. Expanding Tregs on activated donor B cells appeared to best identify donor-specific TCRbeta clones. No direct test of biological reproducibility was done here.

Mixed chimerism was transient after nonmyeloablative marrow transplants from related graft donors. The clonotype was recovered from a human patient who received a combined kidney and bone marrow transplant. Some T cells may have originated in the graft donor. The chain employs TRBV6-6 and TRBJ1-5; unclear D gene. This material consisted of CD4+ T cells from blood (PBMCs), taken 6 months after the transplant. The CDR3 loop reads CASSGGLGSQPQHF. DNA for the CDR3: TGTGCCAGCTCTGGTGGCCTAGGGAGTCAGCCCCAGCATTTT.